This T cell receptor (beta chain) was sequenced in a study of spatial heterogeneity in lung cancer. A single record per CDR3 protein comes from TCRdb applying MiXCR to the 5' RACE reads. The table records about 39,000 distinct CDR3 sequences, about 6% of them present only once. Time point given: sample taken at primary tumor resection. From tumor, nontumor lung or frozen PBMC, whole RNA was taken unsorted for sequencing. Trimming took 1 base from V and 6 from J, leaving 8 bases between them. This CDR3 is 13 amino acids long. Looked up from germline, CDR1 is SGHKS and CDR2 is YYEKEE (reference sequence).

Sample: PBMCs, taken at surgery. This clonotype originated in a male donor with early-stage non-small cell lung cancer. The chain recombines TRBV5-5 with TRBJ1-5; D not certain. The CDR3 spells CASSLLSFQPQHF. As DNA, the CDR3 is TGTGCCAGCAGCTTGTTGTCCTTTCAGCCCCAGCATTTT.